Presented here are 8 T cell receptor beta chains from one specimen sequenced in a study of blood T cell repertoires in COVID-19. Libraries were prepared by immunoSEQ multiplex PCR; TCRdb keeps only in-frame clonotypes and omits some of them. The sample lists a few hundred thousand clones, roughly 87% occurring once. The sequencing sample was made of peripheral blood. Source of these receptors: a woman under 40 with acute or convalescent COVID-19.

The V gene is TRBV5-5, the J gene TRBJ2-4; TRBD1 matches at 9 bases. Per germline, CDR1 SGHKS and CDR2 YYEKEE (reference sequence). The CDR3 contains 16 residues. After removal of 4 bases from V and 8 bases from J, the junction contained 13 bases not matched to a gene. The CDR3, as DNA: TGTGCCAGCAGCAATATACCGGGACAGGGAATCGACATTCAGTACTTC. Residues: CASSNIPGQGIDIQYF. The complete variable domain, with remaining parts taken from reference TRBV5-5 and TRBJ2-4, reads DAGVTQSPTHLIKTRGQQVTLRCSPISGHKSVSWYQQVLGQGPQFIFQYYEKEERGRGNFPDRFSARQFPNYSSELNVNALLLGDSALYLCASSNIPGQGIDIQYFGAGTRLSVL.

The rearrangement joins TRBV7-2 to TRBJ2-7; weak D call: TRBD2 (6 bases). CDR3 length: 15 residues. V dropped 5 bases and J dropped 6 bases, with 20 bases sitting between them. The germline gives CDR1 SGHTA, CDR2 FQGNSA. This chain's CDR3 is CASSQWSGVRGEQYF. As DNA, the CDR3 is TGTGCCAGCAGCCAATGGTCGGGGGTGAGGGGCGAGCAGTACTTC.

The V and J genes are TRBV19 and TRBJ2-7; 8 bases line up with TRBD2. CDR1 and CDR2 from the germline V gene are LNHDA and SQIVND (reference sequence). V lost 8 bases and J lost 5; bases outside the gene matches: 8. The CDR3 runs 13 residues. The CDR3 reads CASSSGPWDEQYF. The CDR3 DNA follows: TGTGCCAGTTCTAGCGGGCCTTGGGACGAGCAGTACTTC.

The rearrangement joins TRBV29-1 to TRBJ2-3; unclear D gene. Germline lookup yields CDR1 SQVTM and CDR2 ANQGSEA. V shed 5 bases and J shed 6 bases, with 9 bases lying between them. This CDR3 comprises 11 residues. The CDR3 DNA sequence: TGCAGCGTTCTCGAGCCGGATACGCAGTATTTT. Residues: CSVLEPDTQYF.

V and J are TRBV5-5 and TRBJ2-7, with D perhaps TRBD2 (6 bases). Trimming cost V 4 bases and J 3 bases, with 14 bases left between them. CDR3 length equals 14 residues. Germline loops: CDR1 SGHKS, CDR2 YYEKEE (reference sequence). CDR3 residues: CASSPMGEDYEQYF. The CDR3 DNA reads TGTGCCAGCAGCCCCATGGGGGAGGACTACGAGCAGTACTTC.

This clone was seen a handful of times. The chain is built from TRBV19 and TRBJ1-1; no clear D. Trimming took off 10 bases at V and 2 bases at J, with 8 bases between the two ends. CDR1 is LNHDA, CDR2 SQIVND, per germline (reference sequence). The CDR3 extends over 11 amino acids. CDR3 DNA sequence: TGTGCCACCCATTTCAACACTGAAGCTTTCTTT. It translates to CATHFNTEAFF.

This chain joins TRBV3-1 (or the pseudogene TRBV3-2) and TRBJ1-6; weak D call: TRBD1 (5 bases). The CDR3 spans 16 residues. The V gene lost 1 base and the J gene lost 7 bases, with 14 bases spanning the gap. Germline values: CDR1 LGHDT, CDR2 YNNKEL (reference sequence). The CDR3 DNA reads TGTGCCAGCAGCCAAGTCGGGGGAACCGAAAATTCACCCCTCCACTTT. Translated, it gives CASSQVGGTENSPLHF.

This clone has just one count. The genes are TRBV5-4 and TRBJ2-1; 8 bases map to TRBD2. The CDR3 has 15 residues. The V gene end was trimmed by 2 bases and the J gene end by 2 bases; junction bases not matched to a gene: 3. Germline CDR1 is SGHNT and CDR2 is YYREEE (reference sequence). Here the CDR3 reads CASSFLAGTYNEQFF. Here the CDR3 DNA reads TGTGCCAGCAGCTTTTTAGCGGGGACCTACAATGAGCAGTTCTTC.